This T cell receptor beta chain comes out of a study of T cell repertoires in cytomegalovirus infection. Whole-study findings and limits: Public TCR beta family frequency separated CMV-and-HLA carriers, including in an independent cohort.

In germline, CDR1 is MNHEY, CDR2 SMNVEV (reference sequence). V shed 3 bases, J shed 2 bases, and the junction held 3 bases outside the gene matches. This CDR3 is built from 14 residues. Via MiXCR, TCRdb re-called the reads, giving one row per CDR3 protein. The sample has about 310,000 distinct CDR3 sequences; 20% to 25% are singletons. Points on this clonotype: What it binds is unknown.

The sequenced sample was cultured PBMCs, obtained from culture after CMV antigen stimulation. The rearrangement joins TRBV27 to TRBJ2-7; 8 bases match TRBD2. The clonotype comes from a human donor in good health (CMV status not recorded). Some clones in this sample may be carry-over from other donors' samples. The CDR3 DNA is TGTGCCAGCAGTTTGGGTAGCGGGACCTACGAGCAGTACTTC. Amino acid sequence: CASSLGSGTYEQYF.